This entry features one TCR beta chain sequence. Its target antigen remains unknown. Base qualities were left out, and no much larger clone turns up one base away. The sample originates from a study of shared clonotypes between healthy human individuals (dated by TCRdb to 2018 to 2021). With regard to the full study: The cohort comprised a couple of women and a few men aged 18 to 49 years. To increase sequencing depth and limit assay-specific biases, TCR repertoire library preparation and sequencing were carried out by different laboratories using diverse techniques. To estimate repertoire size and how much clonotypes are shared between individuals, the study performed deep sequencing of blood TCR repertoires from roughly five healthy adults. For each donor, CD4 naive and CD4 memory were each given three plates, CD8 naive was given two plates, and CD8 memory was given one plate. Per donor, leukapheresis produced somewhere between about 0.9 and 9.5 billion PBMCs.

Results and caveats for the whole study, not just this receptor: Even with the large sequencing depth, rarefaction of the sorted-subset datasets indicated that sequencing was incomplete. Clonotypes shared by all four sorted-subset donors showed higher generation probabilities than non-shared clonotypes. Pairwise subsampling indicated that sequencing depth was expected to affect the degree of clonotype sharing among donors. The small number of donors limited the genetic and exposure-history diversity represented. Sampling was restricted to blood, and TCR repertoires in tissue are likely to differ from TCR repertoires in blood. Larger estimated clonotype richness was generally found for naive subsets than for memory subsets. Around 5.4% of naive CD4, 3.5% of naive CD8, roughly 2.4% of memory CD4, and about 0.4% of memory CD8 clonotypes were shared across a few donors.

CD8 naive samples were obtained by positive selection for CCR7 among CD45RO-negative cells, yielding a CD45RA+CCR7+ population from which TemRA cells were excluded. Healthy HIV-negative adults with no recently reported acute infections or vaccinations were included as donors. Every donor was a Caucasian adult residing in Nashville, Tennessee, USA. Blood was collected by leukapheresis, and PBMCs were isolated by Ficoll-Histopaque density gradient centrifugation and then cryopreserved in liquid nitrogen vapor phase. Analytical flow cytometry was used to check the purity and quantity of each magnetically sorted T cell population. Genomic DNA was isolated from every sorted fraction and measured by UV absorbance on a Nanodrop 2000c. Using the deep immunoSEQ assay, TCR CDR3 regions were amplified from genomic DNA by multiplex PCR. Extracted genomic DNA from each cell subset was distributed evenly across all wells of several immunoSEQ 96-well plates, and each plate was treated as a replicate. For sorted subsets, about 210 ng of genomic DNA, equivalent to 25,000 to 35,000 T cell genomes, went into each replicate PCR. The purified libraries were quantified using a Qubit 3.0 fluorometer, sized with a Bioanalyzer 2100, and then quantified again using the KAPA Library Quantification kit. Each immunoSEQ 96-well plate was sequenced on its own single-read 150-cycle Illumina NextSeq 550 flow cell. In the source study's methods: Because the immunoSEQ output included only junctional sequences and no quality scores, the filtering could not be the same as the filtering used for full-length reads. To assign V/J genes and CDR3, sequences were annotated using PyIR, a Python wrapper for IgBLAST v1.9, with IMGT germline references. Reads were filtered out if the reads had weak V/J assignments (E-value above 1e-6), no CDR3, stop codons, out-of-frame junctions, or ambiguous translated residues. A V3J clonotype was defined by an identical inferred V gene, J gene, and CDR3 amino acid sequence. The percentage overlap between two repertoires was calculated by dividing the number of shared unique clonotypes by the size of the smaller repertoire. Three approaches were used to assess repertoire richness: RTK rarefaction, the Chao1 estimator, and Recon v2.1 estimates of unobserved clonotypes. Generation probabilities for all TCRbeta clonotypes obtained by the gDNA method from several donors were computed using OLGA. TCRdb carries this immuneACCESS record with in-frame sequences only. Its versions omit some clonotypes, under half of them owing to an unresolved V gene in the studies checked, with the rest unexplained. V, J and clone size were drawn from that table, and D and trimming were deduced from the DNA. This sample lists about 2.1 million clones; around 95% were detected once. About 1.7% of the sample rests with the top ten.

The specimen was naive CD8+ T cells from PBMCs. The label giving this sample's cell subset or site can be read as: CD45RA+CCR7+. The TCR comes from a man aged 18 to 30 in good health. Some clones in this sample may be carry-over from other donors' samples.

Here the CDR3 is given as CASTSPGQRYNYGYTF. Here is the DNA: TGCGCCAGCACTTCCCCGGGACAGCGATATAACTATGGCTACACCTTC. The V and J segments used are TRBV10-2 and TRBJ1-2; TRBD1 agrees with 7 junctional bases. The germline V gene sets CDR1 to WSHSY and CDR2 to SAAADI. The CDR3 has 16 amino acids, counting the end cysteine and phenylalanine. Only CDR3 DNA remains: 48 bases, in frame from the first base. Germline trimming: 7 bases from V, 1 base from J; junction bases outside gene matches: 12.